This TCR beta chain stems from a study of CD8 T cells in ankylosing spondylitis. The ends were cut back, 0 bases at V and 3 bases at J, with 12 bases in the middle. Germline CDR1 LGHNA, CDR2 YNFKEQ. CDR3 length: 16 residues. This clonotype has at least ten counts. Its cognate antigen is unknown. Findings and caveats of the study: Among TCR beta sequences, a motif of several highly homologous variants appeared characteristic of ankylosing spondylitis blood. Clones linked to disease were reported to show significant enrichment in matched ankylosing spondylitis synovial fluid.

Making use of molecular barcodes, quantitative 5'-RACE generated TCR beta libraries. MiXCR, run by TCRdb on the 5' RACE reads, gives a single entry per CDR3 protein. The sample gives 500,000 to 650,000 distinct CDR3 sequences, about 5.7% of which show up once; roughly 3.2% is in the top ten. The chain couples TRBV4-2 to TRBJ2-1; perhaps TRBD2 as D (7 bases). Sequenced input: blood, either unsorted or a sorted T cell fraction (not recorded which). This clonotype was sampled from a male donor with ankylosing spondylitis. The CDR3: CASSQDVGGLYNEQFF. Written as DNA, the CDR3 is TGTGCCAGCAGCCAAGACGTCGGGGGGCTCTACAATGAGCAGTTCTTC.